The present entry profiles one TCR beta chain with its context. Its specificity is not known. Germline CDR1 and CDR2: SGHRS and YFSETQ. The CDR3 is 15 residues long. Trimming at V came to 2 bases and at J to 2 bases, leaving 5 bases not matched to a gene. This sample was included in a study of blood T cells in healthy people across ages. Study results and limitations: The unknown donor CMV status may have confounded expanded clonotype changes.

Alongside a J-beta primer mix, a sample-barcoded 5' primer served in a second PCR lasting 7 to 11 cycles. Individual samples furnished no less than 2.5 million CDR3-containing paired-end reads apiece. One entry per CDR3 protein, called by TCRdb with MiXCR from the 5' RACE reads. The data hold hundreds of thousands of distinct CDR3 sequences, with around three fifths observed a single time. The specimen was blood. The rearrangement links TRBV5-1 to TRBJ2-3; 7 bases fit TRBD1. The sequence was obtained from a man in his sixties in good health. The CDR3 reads CASSFNRGTTDTQYF. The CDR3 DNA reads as TGCGCCAGCAGCTTTAACAGGGGAACCACAGATACGCAGTATTTT.